These T cell receptor beta chains were read from a single sample in a study of CD8 T cells in ankylosing spondylitis. TCRdb passed the 5' RACE reads through MiXCR, listing each CDR3 protein once. Among some 840,000 distinct CDR3 sequences listed, approximately 10% were seen once. Sequencing used blood, either unsorted or a sorted T cell fraction (not recorded which). The source is a male donor with ankylosing spondylitis. CDR3s include the opening cysteine and the closing phenylalanine or tryptophan. Fields, in order: D gene, V gene, CDR3 length, J gene, clone size, CDR3 DNA, CDR3 protein. A D gene is named only where the DNA matches it firmly. A row's size may be missing; if present it is once, few, many or a size class.

.	TRBV24-1	14	TRBJ2-5	few	TGTGCCACCAGTGATTTGAAGGCAGGGGAGACCCAGTACTTC	CATSDLKAGETQYF
TRBD2	TRBV7-2	15	TRBJ2-7	many	TGTGCCAGCAGCTCCAGCACGGGAGGGACCTACGAGCAGTACTTC	CASSSSTGGTYEQYF
.	TRBV7-9	12	TRBJ1-2	few	TGTGCCAGCAGCTTCCTGTACTATGGCTACACCTTC	CASSFLYYGYTF
.	TRBV18	13	TRBJ1-5	.	TGTGCCAGCTCACCGGACAGCCATCAGCCCCAGCATTTT	CASSPDSHQPQHF
TRBD1	TRBV20-1	14	TRBJ1-5	.	TGCAGTGCTGGGGGGGACAGCTTTAATCAGCCCCAGCATTTT	CSAGGDSFNQPQHF
TRBD2	TRBV12-3/TRBV12-4	16	TRBJ2-5	.	TGTGCCAGCAGTTTGTTTTTAGCGGGGGGCCAAGAGACCCAGTACTTC	CASSLFLAGGQETQYF
.	TRBV7-8	16	TRBJ2-1	.	TGTGCCAGCAGCTTACGAAGGGGGAGCTCCTACAATGAGCAGTTCTTC	CASSLRRGSSYNEQFF
.	TRBV7-2	13	TRBJ2-4	many	TGTGCCAGCAGCTCTTGGACCAAAAACATTCAGTACTTC	CASSSWTKNIQYF
.	TRBV10-3	13	TRBJ2-2	many	TGTGCCATCAGTGAGATAGACACCGGGGAGCTGTTTTTT	CAISEIDTGELFF
.	TRBV12-3/TRBV12-4	14	TRBJ2-5	few	TGTGCCAGCACCTCTTGGGGTAACCAAGAGACCCAGTACTTC	CASTSWGNQETQYF
.	TRBV9	17	TRBJ1-6	few	TGTGCCAGCAGCGTAGGGCCGGCGAGCTCCTATAATTCACCCCTCCACTTT	CASSVGPASSYNSPLHF
TRBD1	TRBV6-1	15	TRBJ2-1	.	TGTGCCAGCAGACACCACAGGGGCTCCTACAATGAGCAGTTCTTC	CASRHHRGSYNEQFF
.	TRBV28	16	TRBJ2-2	few	TGTGCCAGCCTTTTCGGGCAGGGATTCACCACCGGGGAGCTGTTTTTT	CASLFGQGFTTGELFF
.	TRBV20-1	14	TRBJ2-3	few	TGCAGTGCTAGAAGGCAGACACTAGCAGATACGCAGTATTTT	CSARRQTLADTQYF
.	TRBV23-1	17	TRBJ1-1	.	TGCGCCAGCAGTCGCGACGGGCAGGGGCGATTAAACACTGAAGCTTTCTTT	CASSRDGQGRLNTEAFF
.	TRBV10-3	13	TRBJ2-1	few	TGTGCCATCAAGAGGGAGGCTTACAATGAGCAGTTCTTC	CAIKREAYNEQFF
TRBD1	TRBV20-1	17	TRBJ1-5	.	TGCAGTGCTAGAGCCCCAATGGGACAGGGTAGCAATCAGCCCCAGCATTTT	CSARAPMGQGSNQPQHF
.	TRBV18	15	TRBJ1-4	many	TGTGCCAGCTCCCGAGGAGGGACCCTTAATGAAAAACTGTTTTTT	CASSRGGTLNEKLFF
TRBD2	TRBV12-3/TRBV12-4	16	TRBJ2-5	many	TGTGCCAGCAGTTTAGCCGGACTAGCGGAGGGAGAGACCCAGTACTTC	CASSLAGLAEGETQYF
TRBD2	TRBV29-1	16	TRBJ2-5	.	TGCAGCGTCGCGGGACTAGCGGGGGGGCCGATGGAGACCCAGTACTTC	CSVAGLAGGPMETQYF